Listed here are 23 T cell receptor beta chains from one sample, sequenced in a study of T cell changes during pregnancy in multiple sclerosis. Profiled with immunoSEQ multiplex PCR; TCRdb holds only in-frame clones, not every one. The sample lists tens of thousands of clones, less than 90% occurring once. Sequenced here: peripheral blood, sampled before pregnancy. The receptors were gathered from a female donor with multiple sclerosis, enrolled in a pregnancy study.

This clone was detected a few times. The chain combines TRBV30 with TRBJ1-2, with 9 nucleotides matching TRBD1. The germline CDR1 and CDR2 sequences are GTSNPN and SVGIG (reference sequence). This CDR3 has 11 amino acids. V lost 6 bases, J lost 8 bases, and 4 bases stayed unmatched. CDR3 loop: CACTGGEGYTF. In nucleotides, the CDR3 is TGTGCCTGCACAGGGGGCGAGGGCTACACCTTC.

Here the CDR3 reads CAWSGPGNSPLHF. DNA of the CDR3: TGTGCCTGGAGTGGACCAGGGAATTCACCCCTCCACTTT. The chain couples TRBV30 to TRBJ1-6, with D possibly matching TRBD1 (5 bases). CDR3 length: 13 amino acids. Germline-derived CDR1 and CDR2 are GTSNPN and SVGIG (reference sequence). Trimming pared 1 base from V and 7 bases from J, leaving 8 bases between.

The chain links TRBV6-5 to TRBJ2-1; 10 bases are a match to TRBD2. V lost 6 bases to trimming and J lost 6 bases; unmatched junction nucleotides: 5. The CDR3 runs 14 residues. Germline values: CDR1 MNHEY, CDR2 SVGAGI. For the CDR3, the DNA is TGTGCCAGCAGACCCGGGACTAGCGTCAATGAGCAGTTCTTC. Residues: CASRPGTSVNEQFF.

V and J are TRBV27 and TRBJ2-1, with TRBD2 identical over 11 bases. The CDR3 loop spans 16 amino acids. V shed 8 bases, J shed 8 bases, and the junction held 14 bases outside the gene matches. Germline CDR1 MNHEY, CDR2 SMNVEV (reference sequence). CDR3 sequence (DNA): TGTGCCAGCGGTCTCCTCGGGACTAGCGGTAGGGATGAGCAGTTCTTC. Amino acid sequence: CASGLLGTSGRDEQFF.

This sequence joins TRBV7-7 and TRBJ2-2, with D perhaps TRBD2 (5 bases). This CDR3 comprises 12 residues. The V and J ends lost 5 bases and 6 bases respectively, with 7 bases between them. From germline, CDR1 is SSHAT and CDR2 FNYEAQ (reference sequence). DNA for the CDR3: TGTGCCAGCAGCCTCGGGGCCGGGGAGCTGTTTTTT. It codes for CASSLGAGELFF.

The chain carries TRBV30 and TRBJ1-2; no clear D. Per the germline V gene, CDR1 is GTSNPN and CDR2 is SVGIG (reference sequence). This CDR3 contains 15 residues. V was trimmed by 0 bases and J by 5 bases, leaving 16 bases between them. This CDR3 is CAWSVRTSTPYGYTF. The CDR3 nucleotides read TGTGCCTGGAGTGTACGCACATCAACGCCATATGGCTACACCTTC.

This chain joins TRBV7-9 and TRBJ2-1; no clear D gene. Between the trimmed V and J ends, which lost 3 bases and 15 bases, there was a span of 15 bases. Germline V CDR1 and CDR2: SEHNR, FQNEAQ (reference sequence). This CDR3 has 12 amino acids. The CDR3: CASSFLAAPGFF. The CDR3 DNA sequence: TGTGCCAGCAGCTTTCTGGCAGCCCCGGGGTTCTTC.

DNA of the CDR3: TGTGCCAGCAGTTGCCCCAGGGGGCGAACCGGGGAGCTGTTTTTT. Its protein product is CASSCPRGRTGELFF. V is TRBV27 and J is TRBJ2-2; TRBD1 agrees at 8 bases. The germline V gene encodes CDR1 MNHEY and CDR2 SMNVEV (reference sequence). Unmatched junction bases numbered 6, after V lost 4 bases and J lost 5 bases. CDR3 length: 15 residues.

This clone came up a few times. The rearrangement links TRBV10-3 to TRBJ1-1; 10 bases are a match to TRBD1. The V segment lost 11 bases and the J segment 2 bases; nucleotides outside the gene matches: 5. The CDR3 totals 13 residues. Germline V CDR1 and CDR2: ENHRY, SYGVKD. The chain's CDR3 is CASGDRGNTEAFF. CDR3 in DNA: TGTGCCTCGGGGGACAGGGGAAACACTGAAGCTTTCTTT.

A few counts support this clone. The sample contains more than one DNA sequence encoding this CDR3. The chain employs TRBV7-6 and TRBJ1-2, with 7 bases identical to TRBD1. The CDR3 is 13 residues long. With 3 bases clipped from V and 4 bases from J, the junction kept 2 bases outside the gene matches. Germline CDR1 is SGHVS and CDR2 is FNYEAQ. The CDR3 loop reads CASSFPGGYGYTF. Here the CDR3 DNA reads TGTGCCAGCAGCTTCCCAGGGGGCTATGGCTACACCTTC.

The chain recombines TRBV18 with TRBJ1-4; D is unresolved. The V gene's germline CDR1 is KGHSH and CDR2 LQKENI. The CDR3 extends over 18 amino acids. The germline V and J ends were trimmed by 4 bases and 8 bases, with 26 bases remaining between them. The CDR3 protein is CASSHGPPGGFLGEKLFF. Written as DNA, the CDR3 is TGTGCCAGCTCACATGGACCCCCCGGAGGTTTTTTAGGGGAAAAACTGTTTTTT.

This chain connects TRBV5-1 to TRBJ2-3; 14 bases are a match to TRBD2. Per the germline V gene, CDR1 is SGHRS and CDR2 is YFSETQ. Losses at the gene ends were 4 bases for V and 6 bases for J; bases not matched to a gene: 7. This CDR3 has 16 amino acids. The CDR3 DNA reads TGCGCCAGCAGCGGCGGGACTAGCGGGGGCAGCGATACGCAGTATTTT. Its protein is CASSGGTSGGSDTQYF.

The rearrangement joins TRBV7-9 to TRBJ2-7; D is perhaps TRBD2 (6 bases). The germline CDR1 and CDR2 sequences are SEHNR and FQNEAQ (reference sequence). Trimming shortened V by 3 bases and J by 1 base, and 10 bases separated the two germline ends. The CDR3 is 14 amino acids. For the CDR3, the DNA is TGTGCCAGCAGCTTGGGCGGGGTATCCTACGAGCAGTACTTC. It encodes CASSLGGVSYEQYF.

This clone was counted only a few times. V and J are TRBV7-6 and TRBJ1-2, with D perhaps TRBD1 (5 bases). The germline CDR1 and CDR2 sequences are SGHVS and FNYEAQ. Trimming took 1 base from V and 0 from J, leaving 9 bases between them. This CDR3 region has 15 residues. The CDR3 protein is CASSLVGGSNYGYTF. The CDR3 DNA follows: TGTGCCAGCAGCTTAGTGGGGGGGTCTAACTATGGCTACACCTTC.

The CDR3 reads CASSLNRERYTF. The DNA for the CDR3 is TGTGCCAGTAGCCTCAACAGGGAACGCTACACCTTC. The chain couples TRBV19 to TRBJ1-2, with D possibly being TRBD1 (6 bases). Germline V gene sequence: CDR1 LNHDA, CDR2 SQIVND (reference sequence). V lost 6 bases, J lost 9 bases, and 14 bases lay in between. The CDR3 covers 12 residues.

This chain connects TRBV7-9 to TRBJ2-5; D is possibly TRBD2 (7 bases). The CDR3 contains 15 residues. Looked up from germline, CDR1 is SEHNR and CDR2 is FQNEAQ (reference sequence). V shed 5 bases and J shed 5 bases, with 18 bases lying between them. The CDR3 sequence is CASSPIGGARETQYF. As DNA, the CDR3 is TGTGCCAGCAGCCCAATTGGGGGGGCCCGGGAGACCCAGTACTTC.

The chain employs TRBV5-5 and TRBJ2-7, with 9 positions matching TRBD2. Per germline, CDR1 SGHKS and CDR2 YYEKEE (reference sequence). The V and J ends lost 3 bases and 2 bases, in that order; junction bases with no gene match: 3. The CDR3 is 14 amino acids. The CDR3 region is CASSWLAGPYEQYF. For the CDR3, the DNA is TGTGCCAGCAGCTGGCTAGCGGGGCCCTACGAGCAGTACTTC.

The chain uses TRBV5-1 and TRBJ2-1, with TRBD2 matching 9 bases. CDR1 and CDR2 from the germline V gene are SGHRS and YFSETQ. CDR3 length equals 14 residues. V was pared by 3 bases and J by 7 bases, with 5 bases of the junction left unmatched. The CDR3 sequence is CASSSGTSKNEQFF. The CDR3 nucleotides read TGCGCCAGCAGCTCCGGGACTAGCAAGAATGAGCAGTTCTTC.

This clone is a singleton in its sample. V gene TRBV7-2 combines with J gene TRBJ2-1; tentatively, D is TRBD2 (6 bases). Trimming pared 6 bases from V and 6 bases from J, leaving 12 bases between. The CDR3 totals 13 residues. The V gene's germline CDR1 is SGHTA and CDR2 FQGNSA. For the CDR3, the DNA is TGTGCCAGCAGTCAAACTAGCAGCAATGAGCAGTTCTTC. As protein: CASSQTSSNEQFF. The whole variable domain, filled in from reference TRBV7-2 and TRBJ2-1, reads GAGVSQSPSNKVTEKGKDVELRCDPISGHTALYWYRQSLGQGLEFLIYFQGNSAPDKSGLPSDRFSAERTGGSVSTLTIQRTQQEDSAVYLCASSQTSSNEQFFGPGTRLTVL.

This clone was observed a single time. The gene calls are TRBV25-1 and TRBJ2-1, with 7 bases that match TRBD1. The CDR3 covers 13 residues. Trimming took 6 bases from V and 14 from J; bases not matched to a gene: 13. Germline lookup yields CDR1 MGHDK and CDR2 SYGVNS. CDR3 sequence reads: CASSLLGQKKEFF. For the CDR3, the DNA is TGTGCCAGCAGCCTCCTGGGACAGAAAAAGGAGTTCTTC.

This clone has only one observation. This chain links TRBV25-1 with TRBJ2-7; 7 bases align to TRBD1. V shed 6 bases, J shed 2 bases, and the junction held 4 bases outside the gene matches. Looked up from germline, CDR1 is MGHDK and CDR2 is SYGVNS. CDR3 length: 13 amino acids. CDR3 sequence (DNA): TGTGCCAGCAGAAGACAGGGTCCCTACGAGCAGTACTTC. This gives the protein CASRRQGPYEQYF.

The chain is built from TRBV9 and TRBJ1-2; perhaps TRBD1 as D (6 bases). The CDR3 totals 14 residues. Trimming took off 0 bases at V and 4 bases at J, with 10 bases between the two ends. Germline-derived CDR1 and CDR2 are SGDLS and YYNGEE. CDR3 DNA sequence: TGTGCCAGCAGCGTAGGGACAGCCGGCTATGGCTACACCTTC. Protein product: CASSVGTAGYGYTF.

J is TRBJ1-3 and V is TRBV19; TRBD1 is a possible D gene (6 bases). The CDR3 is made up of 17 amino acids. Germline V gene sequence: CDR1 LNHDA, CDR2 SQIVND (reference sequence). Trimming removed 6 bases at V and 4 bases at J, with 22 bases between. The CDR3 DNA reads TGTGCCAGTAGCCGGACAAGCGCGGGGGGCCGGGGAAACACCATATATTTT. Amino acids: CASSRTSAGGRGNTIYF.